A single sample is the source of the 25 T cell receptor beta chains below, sequenced in a study of blood T cell repertoires in COVID-19. Profiling relied on immunoSEQ multiplex PCR, and the TCRdb table lists in-frame clones only, not all of them. The sample consists of 190,000 or so clones, roughly 86% of them appearing once. The sequencing input was peripheral blood. Receptors were obtained from a middle-aged man with active or convalescent COVID-19.

This clone was counted a single time. This chain links TRBV6-6 with TRBJ1-1; D call uncertain. Trimming cost V 5 bases and J 4 bases, with 5 bases left between them. CDR1 is MNHNY and CDR2 is SVGAGI in the germline V gene (reference sequence). The CDR3 totals 11 residues. As DNA, the CDR3 is TGTGCCAGCAGTCACGGCACTGAAGCTTTCTTT. Translation: CASSHGTEAFF.

The chain recombines TRBV6-1 with TRBJ1-2, with a weak D call TRBD1 (6 bases). V was pared by 1 base and J by 5 bases, with 11 bases between. The germline V gene has CDR1 MNHNS and CDR2 SASEGT. The CDR3 is 14 residues long. The DNA for the CDR3 is TGTGCCAGCAGTGAAGAGGTCAGGGGATATGGCTACACCTTC. It encodes CASSEEVRGYGYTF.

The rearrangement links TRBV19 to TRBJ1-5; 7 nucleotides match TRBD1. The CDR3 contains 15 residues. Per the germline V gene, CDR1 is LNHDA and CDR2 is SQIVND (reference sequence). The J segment lost 6 bases and the V segment lost 0 bases, leaving 5 bases of the junction unmatched. DNA for the CDR3: TGTGCCAGTAGTATAGATGCAGGGGGTGGTCAGCCCCAGCATTTT. Its protein is CASSIDAGGGQPQHF.

V and J are TRBV6-1 and TRBJ2-5; 12 bases fit TRBD2. The V gene end was trimmed by 2 bases and the J gene end by 4 bases; junction bases not matched to a gene: 2. The CDR3 covers 15 residues. Germline-derived CDR1 and CDR2 are MNHNS and SASEGT. The CDR3 bases are TGTGCCAGCAGTGAACTAGCGGGGGGGCCAGAGACCCAGTACTTC. It codes for CASSELAGGPETQYF.

V gene TRBV13 combines with J gene TRBJ2-3; D is perhaps TRBD2 (6 bases). This CDR3 comprises 14 residues. V dropped 5 bases and J dropped 3 bases, with 12 bases sitting between them. Germline V CDR1 and CDR2: PRHDT, FYEKMQ (reference sequence). The DNA for the CDR3 is TGTGCCAGCAGCCCTGAGGGACTTACAGATACGCAGTATTTT. This encodes CASSPEGLTDTQYF.

The chain is built from TRBV5-1 and TRBJ2-3; a weak D match, TRBD1 (5 bases). This CDR3 spans 15 amino acids. Trimming shortened V by 0 bases and J by 2 bases, and 10 bases separated the two germline ends. Germline assignment: CDR1 SGHRS and CDR2 YFSETQ. Here the CDR3 DNA reads TGCGCCAGCAGCTTGGGCCAGGGTCACACAGATACGCAGTATTTT. Protein: CASSLGQGHTDTQYF.

This clone showed up just once. The gene calls are TRBV12-3 or TRBV12-4 and TRBJ1-2, with 7 positions matching TRBD1. The CDR3 spans 12 residues. After removal of 6 bases from V and 7 bases from J, the junction contained 5 bases not matched to a gene. The CDR3 loop is CASRPTGFGYTF. The CDR3 DNA reads as TGTGCCAGCAGACCGACAGGGTTTGGCTACACCTTC.

V and J are TRBV30 and TRBJ1-6; no reliable D call. The germline V gene encodes CDR1 GTSNPN and CDR2 SVGIG (reference sequence). This CDR3 has 14 residues. Trimming removed 0 bases at V and 13 bases at J, with 16 bases between. DNA of the CDR3: TGTGCCTGGAGTGTACGGGATACCTCCACCCCCCTCCACTTT. Amino acid sequence: CAWSVRDTSTPLHF.

V is TRBV5-6 and J is TRBJ2-1, with D perhaps matching TRBD2 (6 bases). This CDR3 is 15 amino acids long. V lost 6 bases and J 2 bases, leaving 15 bases between the germline ends. Germline CDR1 reads SGHDT; CDR2 reads YYEEEE. The DNA for the CDR3 is TGTGCCAGCATGCTTGGGACTCTAACCTACAATGAGCAGTTCTTC. Translating gives CASMLGTLTYNEQFF.

The chain joins TRBV19 to TRBJ1-4; unclear D gene. The V gene's germline CDR1 is LNHDA and CDR2 SQIVND (reference sequence). Trimming took 3 bases from V and 8 from J, leaving 13 bases between them. CDR3 length: 14 residues. CDR3 nucleotides: TGTGCCAGTAGTATTTGGGCGGCGGGGGAAAAACTGTTTTTT. Protein product: CASSIWAAGEKLFF.

The chain carries TRBV5-1 and TRBJ2-3; D not resolved. CDR1 and CDR2 (germline): SGHRS, YFSETQ. This CDR3 contains 14 residues. The V end lost 2 bases, the J end lost 0 bases, and 7 bases lay between the germline ends. CDR3 nucleotides: TGCGCCAGCAGCTTCGTCAGAAGCACAGATACGCAGTATTTT. It encodes CASSFVRSTDTQYF.

The rearrangement joins TRBV6-5 to TRBJ2-4, with a tentative D call TRBD2 (6 bases). Trimming pared 3 bases from V and 7 bases from J, leaving 16 bases between. Germline CDR1 and CDR2: MNHEY and SVGAGI. CDR3 length equals 15 residues. The CDR3 region is CASSYPGTAGNIQYF. The CDR3 DNA reads as TGTGCCAGCAGTTATCCCGGGACGGCGGGGAACATTCAGTACTTC.

This clone was detected once. The chain is built from TRBV5-4 and TRBJ1-1, with D perhaps TRBD1 (5 bases). Trimming took 4 bases from V and 6 from J, leaving 10 bases between them. The CDR3 has 12 amino acids. CDR1 and CDR2 (germline): SGHNT, YYREEE (reference sequence). CDR3 DNA: TGTGCCAGCAGCATCTTGACAGCTGAAGCTTTCTTT. Translation: CASSILTAEAFF. Full variable domain (outside the CDR3, taken from reference TRBV5-4 and TRBJ1-1): ETGVTQSPTHLIKTRGQQVTLRCSSQSGHNTVSWYQQALGQGPQFIFQYYREEENGRGNFPPRFSGLQFPNYSSELNVNALELDDSALYLCASSILTAEAFFGQGTRLTVV.

The chain carries TRBV4-2 and TRBJ2-3; 13 positions agree with TRBD2. The CDR3 sequence is 17 residues long. The V segment lost 1 base and the J segment 6 bases; nucleotides outside the gene matches: 7. Germline lookup yields CDR1 LGHNA and CDR2 YNFKEQ. CDR3 amino acids: CASSQGLAGGGWDTQYF. The CDR3 coding sequence is TGTGCCAGCAGCCAAGGACTAGCGGGGGGTGGTTGGGATACGCAGTATTTT.

This clone was seen a single time. The CDR3 loop is CASSNRDREAFF. As DNA, the CDR3 is TGTGCCAGCAGTAACCGGGACAGAGAAGCTTTCTTT. The chain uses TRBV3-1 (or the pseudogene TRBV3-2) and TRBJ1-1, with 7 bases aligning to TRBD1. The junction had 6 bases not matched to a gene; V was cut back by 6 bases and J by 8 bases. The germline CDR1 and CDR2 sequences are LGHDT and YNNKEL (reference sequence). The CDR3 length is 12 residues.

The CDR3 here is CASRPGQGGTEAFF. DNA of the CDR3: TGTGCCAGCAGACCCGGACAGGGGGGGACTGAAGCTTTCTTT. The chain uses TRBV6-5 and TRBJ1-1; 10 bases match TRBD1. Germline loops: CDR1 MNHEY, CDR2 SVGAGI. This CDR3 has 14 residues. With 6 bases clipped from V and 5 bases from J, the junction kept 6 bases outside the gene matches.

The rearrangement joins TRBV6-5 to TRBJ1-2, with a tentative D call TRBD1 (5 bases). CDR3 length: 16 residues. Germline assignment: CDR1 MNHEY and CDR2 SVGAGI. Trimming removed 2 bases at V and 8 bases at J, with 21 bases between. CDR3 protein: CASSYLNRQRLGGYTF. The DNA of the CDR3 is TGTGCCAGCAGTTACCTTAATAGACAGAGGTTGGGAGGCTACACCTTC.

The chain has TRBV6-5 and TRBJ2-7, with a weak D call TRBD2 (6 bases). V shed 4 bases and J shed 0 bases, with 7 bases lying between them. The V gene's germline CDR1 is MNHEY and CDR2 SVGAGI. The CDR3 is made up of 13 amino acids. In DNA form, the CDR3 reads TGTGCCAGCAGTTTCGGGGGCTCCTACGAGCAGTACTTC. Translated, it gives CASSFGGSYEQYF.

The chain employs TRBV7-9 and TRBJ1-4; D is uncertain. CDR3 length: 17 residues. Per the germline V gene, CDR1 is SEHNR and CDR2 is FQNEAQ (reference sequence). The ends were cut back, 3 bases at V and 3 bases at J, with 17 bases in the middle. CDR3 loop: CASSFLLGGGSNEKLFF. The CDR3 bases are TGTGCCAGCAGCTTCCTCTTGGGAGGCGGTTCTAATGAAAAACTGTTTTTT.

The chain couples TRBV9 to TRBJ1-2, with 10 bases aligning to TRBD1. V gave up 0 bases and J gave up 4 bases; unmatched junction bases: 3. Germline-derived CDR1 and CDR2 are SGDLS and YYNGEE. The CDR3 extends over 15 amino acids. This chain's CDR3 is CASSVGGTGAYGYTF. The DNA for the CDR3 is TGTGCCAGCAGCGTAGGGGGGACAGGGGCCTATGGCTACACCTTC.

The chain uses TRBV28 and TRBJ2-1; 9 positions agree with TRBD2. The CDR3 length is 15 residues. The germline V gene encodes CDR1 MDHEN and CDR2 SYDVKM. J was trimmed by 4 bases and V by 6 bases; bases with no gene match: 7. CDR3 nucleotide sequence: TGTGCCAGCAGCTTGCGGGGGGGCAATTACAATGAGCAGTTCTTC. The encoded protein is CASSLRGGNYNEQFF.

The V call is TRBV5-1, the J call TRBJ1-1; D is unresolved. CDR3 length: 15 residues. The ends were cut back, 0 bases at V and 0 bases at J, with 9 bases in the middle. Per the germline V gene, CDR1 is SGHRS and CDR2 is YFSETQ. CDR3 sequence: CASSLGRGMNTEAFF. The CDR3 coding sequence is TGCGCCAGCAGCTTGGGGCGGGGAATGAACACTGAAGCTTTCTTT.

The rearrangement joins TRBV3-1 (or the pseudogene TRBV3-2) to TRBJ2-6; 10 nucleotides agree with TRBD1. In germline, CDR1 is LGHDT, CDR2 YNNKEL (reference sequence). Trimming at V came to 1 base and at J to 0 bases, leaving 6 bases not matched to a gene. This CDR3 contains 19 residues. The CDR3 loop reads CASSQGPGQGLSGANVLTF. DNA for the CDR3: TGTGCCAGCAGCCAAGGACCGGGACAGGGGCTCTCTGGGGCCAACGTCCTGACTTTC.

The chain is built from TRBV28 and TRBJ2-3; D possibly corresponds to TRBD2 (6 bases). Germline V gene lookup returns CDR1 MDHEN and CDR2 SYDVKM. V lost 11 bases to trimming and J lost 6 bases, with 12 bases between them. There are 11 residues in the CDR3. CDR3 protein: CALAGSDTQYF. In nucleotides, the CDR3 is TGTGCCCTCGCGGGGTCTGATACGCAGTATTTT.

The chain combines TRBV27 with TRBJ1-6; TRBD1 matches 8 bases. The V gene end was trimmed by 5 bases and the J gene end by 0 bases; junction bases not matched to a gene: 6. Germline CDR1 is MNHEY and CDR2 is SMNVEV (reference sequence). The CDR3 is 17 residues long. In nucleotides, the CDR3 is TGTGCCAGCAGTCCGGACGACAGGGGCTCCTATAATTCACCCCTCCACTTT. Protein product: CASSPDDRGSYNSPLHF.